This TCR beta chain was identified during a study of control samples from healthy donors and cancer patients. Trimming pared 2 bases from V and 4 bases from J, leaving 8 bases between. CDR3 size: 14 residues. Germline loops: CDR1 KGHDR, CDR2 SFDVKD. Only in-frame clones appear in the TCRdb table, and some are missing; sequencing was by immunoSEQ multiplex PCR. The table includes 120,000 or so clones, around 87% detected once. The chain recombines TRBV24-1 with TRBJ1-5; D ambiguous. The TCR comes from a man aged 55 to 70 in good health. Sequencing was performed on blood. In DNA, the CDR3 is TGTGCCACCAGTGATTCCCAGTTGAATCAGCCCCAGCATTTT. Its translation is CATSDSQLNQPQHF.